The 21 T cell receptor beta chains below come from one sample, sequenced in a study of shared clonotypes between healthy human individuals. Terminally differentiated effector memory CD45RA+ cells were excluded from the naive CD8 cells, which were CD45RO-negative and positively selected for CCR7. Measured with immunoSEQ multiplex PCR; TCRdb has only the in-frame clones, and not every one. The sample lists around 2.1 million clones; 90% to 95% were seen once. The material sequenced was naive CD8+ T cells from PBMCs. These receptor sequences come from a man aged 18 to 29 in good health. Some clones in this sample may be carry-over from other donors' samples.

This clone was seen a single time. The chain couples TRBV11-2 to TRBJ1-1, with D unclear. CDR1 is SGHAT, CDR2 FQNNGV, per germline. The CDR3 extends over 14 amino acids. V was shortened by 7 bases and J by 4 bases, with 16 bases between the two germline ends. In DNA, the CDR3 is TGTGCCAGCACCCCGAGGAGGGATGGCACTGAAGCTTTCTTT. This gives the protein CASTPRRDGTEAFF.

The V call is TRBV30, the J call TRBJ1-2; weak D call: TRBD1 (5 bases). Trimming removed 8 bases from V and 4 bases from J, with 23 bases in between. The V gene's germline CDR1 is GTSNPN and CDR2 SVGIG (reference sequence). The CDR3 extends over 15 amino acids. The CDR3 nucleotides read TGTGCCGGATTATCTATGACAGCGAGCGGCTATGGCTACACCTTC. It codes for CAGLSMTASGYGYTF.

The CDR3 bases are TGTGCCAGCAGCCCCCCCGACAGGGCGAACACCGGGGAGCTGTTTTTT. It is translated as CASSPPDRANTGELFF. The chain recombines TRBV27 with TRBJ2-2, with 7 bases aligning to TRBD1. Losses at the gene ends were 6 bases for V and 0 bases for J; bases not matched to a gene: 7. This CDR3 region has 16 residues. CDR1 and CDR2 (germline): MNHEY, SMNVEV (reference sequence).

The rearrangement joins TRBV9 to TRBJ2-3; D is possibly TRBD1 (6 bases). Germline V CDR1 and CDR2: SGDLS, YYNGEE. This CDR3 contains 14 residues. V was pared by 4 bases and J by 1 base, with 10 bases between. CDR3 residues: CASSYEGGTDTQYF. The CDR3 DNA is TGTGCCAGCAGCTACGAGGGGGGCACAGATACGCAGTATTTT.

The table lists this clone with a count of one. The rearrangement links TRBV28 to TRBJ1-3; 8 bases fit TRBD1. V dropped 6 bases and J dropped 0; count of bases not matched to a gene: 7. The CDR3 spans 16 residues. Germline-derived CDR1 and CDR2 are MDHEN and SYDVKM. The CDR3 here is CASSRDRMLSGNTIYF. The CDR3, as DNA: TGTGCCAGCAGCCGGGACAGGATGCTCTCTGGAAACACCATATATTTT. Full variable domain (rest looked up from reference TRBV28 and TRBJ1-3): DVKVTQSSRYLVKRTGEKVFLECVQDMDHENMFWYRQDPGLGLRLIYFSYDVKMKEKGDIPEGYSVSREKKERFSLILESASTNQTSMYLCASSRDRMLSGNTIYFGEGSWLTVV.

V usage is TRBV2 and J usage is TRBJ2-3; D unresolved. Trimming shortened V by 4 bases and J by 2 bases, and 10 bases separated the two germline ends. Germline CDR1 SNHLY, CDR2 FYNNEI. The CDR3 has 14 amino acids. Here the CDR3 DNA reads TGTGCCAGCAGTGCAAGCGATCCCACAGATACGCAGTATTTT. Translating it yields CASSASDPTDTQYF.

The chain couples TRBV10-2 to TRBJ1-5; D ambiguous. CDR3 length: 13 residues. Germline V lookup: CDR1 WSHSY, CDR2 SAAADI. V lost 6 bases and J lost 0, with 6 bases in between. The CDR3 DNA reads as TGCGCCAGCAGCTATACTAGCAATCAGCCCCAGCATTTT. Its protein product is CASSYTSNQPQHF.

The rearrangement links TRBV4-1 to TRBJ1-2, with D unclear. The CDR3 is made up of 14 amino acids. The V end was cut by 0 bases, the J end by 9 bases, with 14 bases between. Germline CDR1 and CDR2: MGHRA and YSYEKL. The CDR3 sequence is CASSQEGQPSSYTF. The CDR3 nucleotides are TGCGCCAGCAGCCAAGAAGGGCAGCCCTCAAGCTACACCTTC.

This rearrangement joins TRBV29-1 to TRBJ1-1; 10 nucleotides agree with TRBD1. Germline V gives CDR1 SQVTM, CDR2 ANQGSEA. The junction had 12 bases not matched to a gene; V was cut back by 5 bases and J by 3 bases. The CDR3 totals 16 residues. The CDR3 loop is CSVFRQGAIRDTEAFF. The CDR3 nucleotides are TGCAGCGTTTTCAGACAGGGGGCGATACGGGACACTGAAGCTTTCTTT.

This chain joins TRBV9 and TRBJ2-2; 9 nucleotides agree with TRBD1. The J segment lost 4 bases and the V segment lost 0 bases, leaving 4 bases of the junction unmatched. The germline V gene encodes CDR1 SGDLS and CDR2 YYNGEE. This CDR3 contains 16 residues. The DNA of the CDR3 is TGTGCCAGCAGCGTAGGGGACAGGGCGGGCACCGGGGAGCTGTTTTTT. Translated, it gives CASSVGDRAGTGELFF.

The rearrangement uses TRBV7-3 and TRBJ2-2; 7 bases line up with TRBD1. CDR3 length: 17 residues. Germline-derived CDR1 and CDR2 are SGHTA and FQGTGA. Trimming cost V 5 bases and J 3 bases; bases outside gene matches: 12. CDR3 in DNA: TGTGCCAGCAGCCCCGACAGGGTTAGTGTGTACACCGGGGAGCTGTTTTTT. This encodes CASSPDRVSVYTGELFF.

This clone was recorded a few times. CDR3: CAISETRTGGEYTF. CDR3 coding DNA: TGTGCCATCAGTGAGACAAGGACAGGGGGAGAGTACACCTTC. The chain employs TRBV10-3 and TRBJ1-2; 10 nucleotides line up with TRBD1. V shed 2 bases and J 11 bases; nucleotides not matched to a gene: 8. The CDR3 has 14 residues. Germline V gives CDR1 ENHRY, CDR2 SYGVKD.

This clone showed up just once. V is TRBV7-3 and J is TRBJ1-1; no firm D call. The CDR3 is 16 amino acids. Germline assignment: CDR1 SGHTA and CDR2 FQGTGA. Trimming shortened V by 2 bases and J by 0 bases, and 13 bases separated the two germline ends. CDR3 nucleotide sequence: TGTGCCAGCAGCTTAGAAGGCGTGGCCATGAACACTGAAGCTTTCTTT. It yields the protein CASSLEGVAMNTEAFF. The variable domain in full, completed from reference TRBV7-3 and TRBJ1-1, reads GAGVSQTPSNKVTEKGKYVELRCDPISGHTALYWYRQSLGQGPEFLIYFQGTGAADDSGLPNDRFFAVRPEGSVSTLKIQRTERGDSAVYLCASSLEGVAMNTEAFFGQGTRLTVV.

V and J are TRBV6-5 and TRBJ2-1; D ambiguous. CDR1 MNHEY and CDR2 SVGAGI come from the germline V gene. The CDR3 spans 15 residues. The germline V and J ends were trimmed by 5 bases and 8 bases, with 19 bases remaining between them. The CDR3 DNA reads as TGTGCCAGCAGTGTTACAATGGGCTTTTACCATGAGCAGTTCTTC. Protein sequence: CASSVTMGFYHEQFF.

This clone was found once. The rearrangement joins TRBV10-3 to TRBJ2-3, with TRBD1 matching over 7 bases. Per the germline V gene, CDR1 is ENHRY and CDR2 is SYGVKD. V lost 0 bases to trimming and J lost 7 bases; unmatched junction nucleotides: 7. The CDR3 loop spans 15 amino acids. CDR3 region: CAISESGGAAHTQYF. The CDR3 DNA reads TGTGCCATCAGTGAGTCAGGGGGCGCCGCCCATACGCAGTATTTT.

About this clone: Different DNA sequences within this sample yield the same CDR3. This chain joins TRBV9 and TRBJ2-1, with a tentative D call TRBD1 (5 bases). The CDR3 totals 12 residues. In germline, CDR1 is SGDLS, CDR2 YYNGEE. V lost 3 bases and J 4 bases, leaving 5 bases between the germline ends. This CDR3 is CASSEGYNEQFF. CDR3 coding DNA: TGTGCCAGCAGCGAGGGGTACAATGAGCAGTTCTTC. Using reference TRBV9 and TRBJ2-1 for the parts outside the CDR3, the full variable domain is DSGVTQTPKHLITATGQRVTLRCSPRSGDLSVYWYQQSLDQGLQFLIQYYNGEERAKGNILERFSAQQFPDLHSELNLSSLELGDSALYFCASSEGYNEQFFGPGTRLTVL.

This rearrangement joins TRBV19 to TRBJ2-2, with TRBD2 matching over 7 bases. The CDR3 covers 16 residues. Germline lookup yields CDR1 LNHDA and CDR2 SQIVND (reference sequence). The trim removed 1 base at V and 7 bases at J, leaving 9 bases unmatched. The CDR3 is CASSIAAKGLYGELFF. DNA of the CDR3: TGTGCCAGTAGTATAGCAGCGAAGGGACTATACGGGGAGCTGTTTTTT.

The V and J genes are TRBV11-2 and TRBJ2-1; 10 nucleotides agree with TRBD2. This CDR3 spans 15 amino acids. The V segment lost 6 bases and the J segment 5 bases; nucleotides outside the gene matches: 7. CDR1 is SGHAT, CDR2 FQNNGV, per germline. CDR3 in DNA: TGTGCCAGCAGGCTACTAGCGGGGAGCGACAATGAGCAGTTCTTC. This codes for CASRLLAGSDNEQFF. The full variable domain, with the rest looked up from reference TRBV11-2 and TRBJ2-1, is EAGVAQSPRYKIIEKRQSVAFWCNPISGHATLYWYQQILGQGPKLLIQFQNNGVVDDSQLPKDRFSAERLKGVDSTLKIQPAKLEDSAVYLCASRLLAGSDNEQFFGPGTRLTVL.

The chain uses TRBV4-3 and TRBJ2-1; D call uncertain. CDR3 length equals 14 residues. The V gene lost 0 bases and the J gene lost 10 bases, with 13 bases spanning the gap. The germline CDR1 and CDR2 sequences are LGHNA and YSLEER. This CDR3 reads CASSQDFTGQEQFF. For the CDR3, the DNA is TGCGCCAGCAGCCAAGATTTCACTGGGCAGGAGCAGTTCTTC.

The genes are TRBV9 and TRBJ2-7; possibly TRBD1 for D (6 bases). The V and J ends lost 0 bases and 4 bases respectively, with 14 bases between them. Germline assignment: CDR1 SGDLS and CDR2 YYNGEE. This CDR3 comprises 15 residues. CDR3: CASSVAPTGIYEQYF. CDR3 nucleotides: TGTGCCAGCAGCGTAGCTCCCACAGGGATTTACGAGCAGTACTTC.

The chain couples TRBV2 to TRBJ2-7, with D possibly TRBD1 on 6 matching bases. This CDR3 spans 14 amino acids. V lost 6 bases and J 5 bases, leaving 17 bases between the germline ends. Germline CDR1 reads SNHLY; CDR2 reads FYNNEI. CDR3 loop: CASREQGEAHEQYF. DNA for the CDR3: TGTGCCAGCAGAGAACAGGGTGAAGCCCACGAGCAGTACTTC. The full variable domain, its missing parts supplied by reference TRBV2 and TRBJ2-7, is EPEVTQTPSHQVTQMGQEVILRCVPISNHLYFYWYRQILGQKVEFLVSFYNNEISEKSEIFDDQFSVERPDGSNFTLKIRSTKLEDSAMYFCASREQGEAHEQYFGPGTRLTVT.